This T cell receptor beta chain was sequenced for a study of cytomegalovirus exposure and HLA in healthy donors. This CDR3 has 14 amino acids. CDR1 LNHNV and CDR2 YYDKDF come from the germline V gene (reference sequence). V was trimmed by 0 bases and J by 5 bases, leaving 11 bases between them. Produced via immunoSEQ multiplex PCR; TCRdb's table is partial and in-frame only. Of hundreds of thousands of clones in the sample, roughly 84% are singletons; the top ten hold 1.5% to 2.5%. The chain employs TRBV15 and TRBJ2-7; no definite D call. Sequencing was performed on PBMCs. The clonotype was recovered from a woman aged 18-29 years in good health and CMV-seropositive. The CDR3, as DNA: TGTGCCACCAGCAGAGATCAGTGGCTCCACGAGCAGTACTTC. Protein sequence: CATSRDQWLHEQYF.